These 27 T cell receptor beta chains were sequenced from one sample in a study of blood T cell repertoires in COVID-19 (dated by TCRdb to the early 2020s). Library preparation employed the immunoSEQ multiplex PCR assay. The table comes from immuneACCESS by way of TCRdb, which keeps in-frame sequences with V and J called. Part of the clones is missing from these tables; in studies checked, under half for an unresolved V gene and the rest for unknown reasons. The sample yields about 80,000 clones; 84% were counted once. The top ten hold 3.5% to 4% of the sample. The sample was peripheral blood. These receptor sequences come from a man in his fifties or sixties with acute or convalescent COVID-19.

The V gene is TRBV6-5, the J gene TRBJ2-1; 7 bases align to TRBD1. The J segment lost 2 bases and the V segment lost 6 bases, leaving 7 bases of the junction unmatched. Germline V lookup: CDR1 MNHEY, CDR2 SVGAGI. The CDR3 is 15 amino acids. The CDR3 sequence: CASRLDRVPYNEQFF. The CDR3 nucleotides are TGTGCCAGCAGACTCGACAGGGTACCCTACAATGAGCAGTTCTTC.

This rearrangement joins TRBV30 to TRBJ2-3; 7 bases align to TRBD1. V dropped 4 bases and J dropped 3; count of bases not matched to a gene: 1. Germline lookup yields CDR1 GTSNPN and CDR2 SVGIG (reference sequence). This CDR3 contains 12 residues. The CDR3 here is CAWTTGTDTQYF. CDR3 nucleotides: TGTGCCTGGACGACAGGGACAGATACGCAGTATTTT. Based on the CDR3 plus reference TRBV30 and TRBJ2-3, the full variable domain is SQTIHQWPATLVQPVGSPLSLECTVEGTSNPNLYWYRQAAGRGLQLLFYSVGIGQISSEVPQNLSASRPQDRQFILSSKKLLLSDSGFYLCAWTTGTDTQYFGPGTRLTVL.

This chain uses TRBV2 with TRBJ2-7, with D possibly being TRBD2 (6 bases). Germline V gives CDR1 SNHLY, CDR2 FYNNEI. Trimming shortened V by 8 bases and J by 6 bases, and 17 bases separated the two germline ends. The CDR3 runs 13 residues. CDR3 DNA: TGTGCCAGCGGCGGGGCTAAGGGGATCGAGCAGTACTTC. Amino acids: CASGGAKGIEQYF.

This clone was seen a handful of times. The CDR3 is CASSPRTGGNTGELFF. CDR3 nucleotides: TGTGCCAGCAGCCCTCGGACAGGCGGGAACACCGGGGAGCTGTTTTTT. This chain uses TRBV9 with TRBJ2-2, with TRBD1 matching 7 bases. Germline assignment: CDR1 SGDLS and CDR2 YYNGEE. The CDR3 covers 16 residues. V shed 4 bases and J 1 base; nucleotides not matched to a gene: 7. The whole variable domain, filled in from reference TRBV9 and TRBJ2-2, reads DSGVTQTPKHLITATGQRVTLRCSPRSGDLSVYWYQQSLDQGLQFLIQYYNGEERAKGNILERFSAQQFPDLHSELNLSSLELGDSALYFCASSPRTGGNTGELFFGEGSRLTVL.

The rearrangement joins TRBV24-1 to TRBJ2-1; the D is unclear. The germline CDR1 and CDR2 sequences are KGHDR and SFDVKD. The V end was cut by 0 bases, the J end by 7 bases, with 9 bases between. CDR3 length equals 14 residues. The CDR3 spells CATSDLQDENEQFF. The CDR3 bases are TGTGCCACCAGTGATTTGCAAGATGAGAATGAGCAGTTCTTC.

The chain carries TRBV2 and TRBJ2-5; D possibly corresponds to TRBD2 (5 bases). The V gene's germline CDR1 is SNHLY and CDR2 FYNNEI. V lost 7 bases and J lost 1, with 19 bases in between. The CDR3 covers 16 residues. CDR3 nucleotide sequence: TGTGCCAGCACCGGACTCAACTGGTCATCCCAAGAGACCCAGTACTTC. It specifies CASTGLNWSSQETQYF. The full variable domain, rest sourced from reference TRBV2 and TRBJ2-5, is EPEVTQTPSHQVTQMGQEVILRCVPISNHLYFYWYRQILGQKVEFLVSFYNNEISEKSEIFDDQFSVERPDGSNFTLKIRSTKLEDSAMYFCASTGLNWSSQETQYFGPGTRLLVL.

This clone was seen once. The genes are TRBV30 and TRBJ2-4; 7 nucleotides match TRBD2. The length of the CDR3 is 15 residues. Germline V gives CDR1 GTSNPN, CDR2 SVGIG (reference sequence). The junction had 10 bases not matched to a gene; V was cut back by 0 bases and J by 8 bases. Written as DNA, the CDR3 is TGTGCCTGGAGTGTACGGCGGCGGGAGTTGGACATTCAGTACTTC. Translation: CAWSVRRRELDIQYF.

This rearrangement joins TRBV24-1 to TRBJ1-2; D is perhaps TRBD1 (5 bases). Germline CDR1 KGHDR, CDR2 SFDVKD. This CDR3 comprises 14 residues. V lost 9 bases to trimming and J lost 2 bases, with 15 bases between them. The CDR3 here is CATSAGGENYGYTF. The CDR3, as DNA: TGTGCCACCTCCGCGGGGGGTGAAAACTATGGCTACACCTTC.

The V call is TRBV2, the J call TRBJ2-7; 8 bases agree with TRBD2. The CDR3 is 12 amino acids. Germline loops: CDR1 SNHLY, CDR2 FYNNEI. After removal of 8 bases from V and 6 bases from J, the junction contained 6 bases not matched to a gene. In DNA form, the CDR3 reads TGTGCCAGCCGGCCGGGAGGGGCCGAGCAGTACTTC. It codes for CASRPGGAEQYF.

The chain joins TRBV9 to TRBJ2-3, with D possibly matching TRBD1 (5 bases). The CDR3 runs to 14 residues. Trimming pared 3 bases from V and 2 bases from J, leaving 10 bases between. Germline CDR1 and CDR2: SGDLS and YYNGEE. Here the CDR3 DNA reads TGTGCCAGCAGCGCTAGACAGACCACAGATACGCAGTATTTT. It yields the protein CASSARQTTDTQYF.

The chain is built from TRBV30 and TRBJ2-6; 9 bases match TRBD1. Germline values: CDR1 GTSNPN, CDR2 SVGIG (reference sequence). The CDR3 contains 17 residues. J was trimmed by 1 base and V by 4 bases; bases with no gene match: 8. CDR3 coding DNA: TGTGCCTGGAAAAGGGACAGGGCGAAATCTGGGGCCAACGTCCTGACTTTC. Encoded protein: CAWKRDRAKSGANVLTF.

The rearrangement joins TRBV11-2 to TRBJ2-2, with 7 bases matching TRBD2. Germline-derived CDR1 and CDR2 are SGHAT and FQNNGV. V shed 1 base, J shed 5 bases, and the junction held 7 bases outside the gene matches. CDR3 length: 16 amino acids. The CDR3 protein is CASSLVWLADTGELFF. In nucleotides, the CDR3 is TGTGCCAGCAGCTTAGTATGGCTAGCGGATACCGGGGAGCTGTTTTTT. Using reference TRBV11-2 and TRBJ2-2 for the parts outside the CDR3, the full variable domain is EAGVAQSPRYKIIEKRQSVAFWCNPISGHATLYWYQQILGQGPKLLIQFQNNGVVDDSQLPKDRFSAERLKGVDSTLKIQPAKLEDSAVYLCASSLVWLADTGELFFGEGSRLTVL.

The chain is built from TRBV28 and TRBJ1-5; TRBD1 aligns across 9 bases. Germline values: CDR1 MDHEN, CDR2 SYDVKM. The CDR3 extends over 16 amino acids. V was pared by 6 bases and J by 3 bases, with 9 bases of the junction left unmatched. CDR3 loop: CASSPGTGLTNQPQHF. The CDR3 coding sequence is TGTGCCAGCAGCCCCGGGACAGGGCTGACCAATCAGCCCCAGCATTTT.

This clone has a handful of counts. V usage is TRBV18 and J usage is TRBJ1-3, with unresolved D. This CDR3 comprises 16 residues. Germline V CDR1 and CDR2: KGHSH, LQKENI. V was pared by 3 bases and J by 0 bases, with 12 bases between. The CDR3 DNA is TGTGCCAGCTCACCGTTCGATCAGTCCTCTGGAAACACCATATATTTT. It translates to CASSPFDQSSGNTIYF.

The chain couples TRBV29-1 to TRBJ2-7; 7 nucleotides match TRBD1. The germline V gene has CDR1 SQVTM and CDR2 ANQGSEA. The CDR3 has 13 amino acids. V was pared by 6 bases and J by 6 bases, with 11 bases of the junction left unmatched. CDR3 residues: CSVQGVGTSEQYF. The CDR3 DNA sequence: TGCAGCGTCCAGGGGGTAGGGACCTCCGAGCAGTACTTC.

The V gene is TRBV3-1 (or the pseudogene TRBV3-2), the J gene TRBJ1-3; D is ambiguous. Trimming pared 4 bases from V and 0 bases from J, leaving 7 bases between. The CDR3 is made up of 14 amino acids. Per germline, CDR1 LGHDT and CDR2 YNNKEL (reference sequence). The CDR3 loop reads CASSPSSSGNTIYF. CDR3 sequence (DNA): TGTGCCAGCAGCCCGTCGAGCTCTGGAAACACCATATATTTT.

The chain uses TRBV29-1 and TRBJ1-1; the D gene is possibly TRBD1 (6 bases). Germline CDR1 reads SQVTM; CDR2 reads ANQGSEA. The V and J ends lost 2 bases and 1 base respectively, with 8 bases between them. CDR3 length: 13 residues. The CDR3 here is CSVERGWNTEAFF. The CDR3 DNA follows: TGCAGCGTTGAAAGGGGGTGGAACACTGAAGCTTTCTTT. Together with reference TRBV29-1 and TRBJ1-1, the CDR3 gives the full variable domain: SAVISQKPSRDICQRGTSLTIQCQVDSQVTMMFWYRQQPGQSLTLIATANQGSEATYESGFVIDKFPISRPNLTFSTLTVSNMSPEDSSIYLCSVERGWNTEAFFGQGTRLTVV.

CDR3 nucleotides: TGCAGTGCCAGTGAAGGGGGGGTTTATAGCAATCAGCCCCAGCATTTT. Translated, it gives CSASEGGVYSNQPQHF. The genes are TRBV20-1 and TRBJ1-5; possible D gene TRBD1, 6 bases. Trimming took off 6 bases at V and 0 bases at J, with 18 bases between the two ends. This CDR3 is 16 amino acids long. Per the germline V gene, CDR1 is DFQATT and CDR2 is SNEGSKA (reference sequence).

The chain recombines TRBV4-1 with TRBJ2-2; 7 positions match TRBD1. After removal of 2 bases from V and 6 bases from J, the junction contained 3 bases not matched to a gene. The CDR3 covers 14 residues. CDR1 and CDR2 from the germline V gene are MGHRA and YSYEKL. CDR3 nucleotide sequence: TGCGCCAGCAGCCAAACAGGGGTCCCCGGGGAGCTGTTTTTT. Translation: CASSQTGVPGELFF.

The chain uses TRBV6-2 or TRBV6-3 and TRBJ1-3, with D unclear. Trimming cost V 5 bases and J 0 bases, with 8 bases left between them. This CDR3 region has 14 residues. The germline gives CDR1 MNHEY, CDR2 SVGEGT. The chain's CDR3 is CASSRSSSGNTIYF. The CDR3 coding sequence is TGTGCCAGCAGTCGTAGTTCCTCTGGAAACACCATATATTTT.

The V and J genes are TRBV4-3 and TRBJ2-7, with a weak D call TRBD2 (6 bases). The germline V gene encodes CDR1 LGHNA and CDR2 YSLEER. This CDR3 is 14 amino acids long. V was shortened by 2 bases and J by 4 bases, with 12 bases between the two germline ends. The CDR3 DNA follows: TGCGCCAGCAGCCAAAGTGAGGGGACTTACGAGCAGTACTTC. Protein product: CASSQSEGTYEQYF.

CDR3 sequence: CASSFGSSRTKNIQYF. Written as DNA, the CDR3 is TGCGCCAGCAGCTTCGGGTCTAGCCGGACCAAAAACATTCAGTACTTC. This rearrangement joins TRBV5-1 to TRBJ2-4; TRBD2 might be the D (5 bases). The CDR3 runs 16 residues. The ends were cut back, 2 bases at V and 2 bases at J, with 14 bases in the middle. Germline assignment: CDR1 SGHRS and CDR2 YFSETQ. The full variable domain, rest sourced from reference TRBV5-1 and TRBJ2-4, is KAGVTQTPRYLIKTRGQQVTLSCSPISGHRSVSWYQQTPGQGLQFLFEYFSETQRNKGNFPGRFSGRQFSNSRSEMNVSTLELGDSALYLCASSFGSSRTKNIQYFGAGTRLSVL.

CDR3 loop: CSVEMGGEETQYF. The CDR3 DNA sequence: TGCAGCGTTGAAATGGGCGGGGAAGAGACCCAGTACTTC. The gene calls are TRBV29-1 and TRBJ2-5; perhaps TRBD2 as D (6 bases). The CDR3 covers 13 residues. Trimming removed 2 bases at V and 3 bases at J, with 10 bases between. The germline CDR1 and CDR2 sequences are SQVTM and ANQGSEA.

A single count supports this clone. The chain links TRBV3-1 (or the pseudogene TRBV3-2) to TRBJ1-1; D unclear. Deletions cut 2 bases from V and 3 bases from J, with 10 bases between. Per germline, CDR1 LGHDT and CDR2 YNNKEL (reference sequence). The CDR3 totals 14 residues. CDR3 region: CASSQSASHTEAFF. In nucleotides, the CDR3 is TGTGCCAGCAGCCAATCCGCGAGCCACACTGAAGCTTTCTTT.

The chain recombines TRBV7-8 with TRBJ1-1, with D unresolved. From germline, CDR1 is SGHVS and CDR2 FQNEAQ. V lost 5 bases to trimming and J lost 0 bases, with 16 bases between them. The CDR3 runs to 16 residues. The CDR3 bases are TGTGCCAGCAGCCAGCTGTATAACAGAATGAACACTGAAGCTTTCTTT. This translates into CASSQLYNRMNTEAFF.

J is TRBJ1-2 and V is TRBV7-2, with D unresolved. This CDR3 is built from 15 residues. The V gene's germline CDR1 is SGHTA and CDR2 FQGNSA. V was clipped by 2 bases and J by 0 bases, with 10 bases between them. The CDR3 loop reads CASSLRHPANYGYTF. In DNA, the CDR3 is TGTGCCAGCAGCTTAAGACACCCAGCTAACTATGGCTACACCTTC.

The chain has TRBV4-1 and TRBJ1-2, with D unresolved. Per germline, CDR1 MGHRA and CDR2 YSYEKL. This CDR3 spans 15 amino acids. V was shortened by 0 bases and J by 7 bases, with 15 bases between the two germline ends. The CDR3 coding sequence is TGCGCCAGCAGCCAAGAATTGCAGGCCTGGGCTGGCTACACCTTC. This translates into CASSQELQAWAGYTF.